Listed below are T cell receptor beta chains from one sample, sequenced in a study of blood T cell repertoires in COVID-19. Profiled with immunoSEQ multiplex PCR; TCRdb holds only in-frame clones, not every one. The table has around 180,000 clones, about 74% seen once; the top ten hold around 2.9%. Source material: peripheral blood. The receptors stem from an elderly woman with acute or convalescent COVID-19. The CDR3 runs from the conserved cysteine through the conserved F or W. Fields, in order: J gene, V gene, clone size, D gene, CDR3 protein, CDR3 DNA. The D gene is left open where the match is weak. Rows give clone size only sometimes, using once, few, many, or a class for an expanded clone.

J gene: TRBJ2-7; V gene: TRBV11-3; clone size: NA; D gene: TRBD1; CDR3 protein: CASSLGTGGSYEQYF; CDR3 DNA: TGTGCCAGCAGCTTAGGGACAGGGGGCTCCTACGAGCAGTACTTC
J gene: TRBJ2-1; V gene: TRBV29-1; clone size: NA; D gene: NA; CDR3 protein: CSGLEKGGKSSYNEQFF; CDR3 DNA: TGCAGCGGCCTTGAGAAGGGCGGGAAGAGCTCCTACAATGAGCAGTTCTTC
J gene: TRBJ1-6; V gene: TRBV2; clone size: NA; D gene: NA; CDR3 protein: CASKELYNSPLHF; CDR3 DNA: TGTGCCAGCAAGGAGCTATATAATTCACCCCTCCACTTT
J gene: TRBJ1-5; V gene: TRBV7-6; clone size: NA; D gene: NA; CDR3 protein: CASSPHTMTDTFSNQPQHF; CDR3 DNA: TGTGCCAGCAGCCCTCATACAATGACAGATACCTTTAGCAATCAGCCCCAGCATTTT
J gene: TRBJ1-6; V gene: TRBV5-4; clone size: medium-sized; D gene: TRBD1; CDR3 protein: CASSLEGGRFSPLHF; CDR3 DNA: TGTGCCAGCAGCTTGGAAGGGGGCCGATTTTCACCCCTCCACTTT
J gene: TRBJ2-1; V gene: TRBV2; clone size: NA; D gene: NA; CDR3 protein: CASSELVGGYNEQFF; CDR3 DNA: TGTGCCAGCAGTGAATTGGTGGGAGGTTACAATGAGCAGTTCTTC
J gene: TRBJ2-2; V gene: TRBV9; clone size: NA; D gene: TRBD2; CDR3 protein: CASSGERERRTGELFF; CDR3 DNA: TGTGCCAGCAGCGGTGAGCGGGAGAGGCGAACCGGGGAGCTGTTTTTT
J gene: TRBJ2-2; V gene: TRBV18; clone size: NA; D gene: TRBD2; CDR3 protein: CASSPTLAGVTGELFF; CDR3 DNA: TGTGCCAGCTCACCGACACTAGCGGGAGTTACCGGGGAGCTGTTTTTT
J gene: TRBJ1-1; V gene: TRBV18; clone size: NA; D gene: NA; CDR3 protein: CASSSGTGNTEAFF; CDR3 DNA: TGTGCCAGCTCCTCCGGAACAGGGAACACTGAAGCTTTCTTT
J gene: TRBJ1-6; V gene: TRBV6-2/TRBV6-3; clone size: NA; D gene: TRBD1; CDR3 protein: CASSYSMFSDRGGSPLHF; CDR3 DNA: TGTGCCAGCAGTTACTCGATGTTCTCGGACAGGGGTGGCTCACCCCTCCACTTT
J gene: TRBJ1-1; V gene: TRBV19; clone size: once; D gene: NA; CDR3 protein: CASTPGLKNTEAFF; CDR3 DNA: TGTGCCAGTACCCCAGGCCTGAAGAACACTGAAGCTTTCTTT
J gene: TRBJ2-1; V gene: TRBV5-4; clone size: NA; D gene: NA; CDR3 protein: CASSLASARVDEQFF; CDR3 DNA: TGTGCCAGCAGTCTCGCTAGCGCCCGGGTTGATGAGCAGTTCTTC
J gene: TRBJ2-2; V gene: TRBV11-3; clone size: NA; D gene: TRBD1; CDR3 protein: CASSSVQGAASTGELFF; CDR3 DNA: TGTGCCAGCAGCTCCGTACAGGGGGCGGCGAGCACCGGGGAGCTGTTTTTT
J gene: TRBJ2-2; V gene: TRBV7-2; clone size: NA; D gene: TRBD2; CDR3 protein: CASSLGTSLNTGELFF; CDR3 DNA: TGTGCCAGCAGCTTAGGGACTAGCCTTAACACCGGGGAGCTGTTTTTT
J gene: TRBJ1-1; V gene: TRBV2; clone size: NA; D gene: NA; CDR3 protein: CASSGQEDMNTEAFF; CDR3 DNA: TGTGCCAGCAGTGGACAGGAAGACATGAACACTGAAGCTTTCTTT
J gene: TRBJ1-4; V gene: TRBV7-9; clone size: NA; D gene: NA; CDR3 protein: CASSLAMGREATNEKLFF; CDR3 DNA: TGTGCCAGCAGCTTAGCGATGGGCCGGGAAGCAACTAATGAAAAACTGTTTTTT
J gene: TRBJ2-2; V gene: TRBV4-1; clone size: NA; D gene: TRBD2; CDR3 protein: CASSQGVAGYGGELFF; CDR3 DNA: TGCGCCAGCAGCCAAGGGGTAGCGGGATATGGCGGGGAGCTGTTTTTT
J gene: TRBJ1-1; V gene: TRBV21-1; clone size: NA; D gene: NA; CDR3 protein: CASNPGGLTEAFF; CDR3 DNA: TGTGCCAGCAATCCAGGGGGCTTGACTGAAGCTTTCTTT
J gene: TRBJ1-1; V gene: TRBV9; clone size: few; D gene: NA; CDR3 protein: CASSKIQSTEAFF; CDR3 DNA: TGTGCCAGCAGCAAAATACAGAGCACTGAAGCTTTCTTT
J gene: TRBJ2-7; V gene: TRBV18; clone size: NA; D gene: TRBD2; CDR3 protein: CASSPVTSGRGAEQYF; CDR3 DNA: TGTGCCAGCTCACCAGTGACTAGCGGGAGGGGGGCCGAGCAGTACTTC
J gene: TRBJ2-6; V gene: TRBV19; clone size: NA; D gene: TRBD1; CDR3 protein: CASTPLGGGQGAYSGANVLTF; CDR3 DNA: TGTGCCAGTACCCCCCTTGGAGGTGGGCAGGGGGCCTACTCTGGGGCCAACGTCCTGACTTTC
J gene: TRBJ1-4; V gene: TRBV7-9; clone size: few; D gene: TRBD1; CDR3 protein: CASRGDSFSGKLFF; CDR3 DNA: TGTGCCAGCAGGGGGGACAGCTTCTCCGGAAAACTGTTTTTT
J gene: TRBJ1-1; V gene: TRBV29-1; clone size: NA; D gene: NA; CDR3 protein: CSVGRSMNTEAFF; CDR3 DNA: TGCAGCGTTGGTAGGAGCATGAACACTGAAGCTTTCTTT
J gene: TRBJ2-7; V gene: TRBV4-1; clone size: NA; D gene: NA; CDR3 protein: CASSQSDQGSSYEQYF; CDR3 DNA: TGCGCCAGCAGCCAATCCGACCAGGGGAGCTCCTACGAGCAGTACTTC
J gene: TRBJ2-3; V gene: TRBV28; clone size: NA; D gene: NA; CDR3 protein: CASKEGTDTQYF; CDR3 DNA: TGTGCCAGCAAGGAGGGTACAGATACGCAGTATTTT
J gene: TRBJ1-2; V gene: TRBV3-1/TRBV3-2; clone size: NA; D gene: TRBD1; CDR3 protein: CASSQETGPRDYGYTF; CDR3 DNA: TGTGCCAGCAGCCAAGAGACAGGGCCGAGGGACTATGGCTACACCTTC
J gene: TRBJ2-2; V gene: TRBV5-1; clone size: NA; D gene: NA; CDR3 protein: CASSLAGPEAGELFF; CDR3 DNA: TGCGCCAGCAGCTTGGCCGGACCGGAGGCCGGGGAGCTGTTTTTT
J gene: TRBJ2-7; V gene: TRBV10-2; clone size: NA; D gene: TRBD1; CDR3 protein: CASRGRGSNEQYF; CDR3 DNA: TGCGCCAGCAGAGGCAGGGGGTCGAACGAGCAGTACTTC
J gene: TRBJ1-2; V gene: TRBV28; clone size: NA; D gene: NA; CDR3 protein: CASSLWQNYGYTF; CDR3 DNA: TGTGCCAGCAGTTTATGGCAGAACTATGGCTACACCTTC
J gene: TRBJ2-2; V gene: TRBV6-2/TRBV6-3; clone size: few; D gene: TRBD1; CDR3 protein: CASSRGQGATGELFF; CDR3 DNA: TGTGCCAGCAGTAGGGGACAGGGGGCAACCGGGGAGCTGTTTTTT
J gene: TRBJ2-7; V gene: TRBV15; clone size: once; D gene: NA; CDR3 protein: CATSRGDSYEQYF; CDR3 DNA: TGTGCCACCAGCAGAGGCGACAGCTACGAGCAGTACTTC
J gene: TRBJ1-2; V gene: TRBV11-2; clone size: NA; D gene: NA; CDR3 protein: CASSNLRSGDGYGYTF; CDR3 DNA: TGTGCCAGCAGCAACCTCCGTTCAGGGGATGGCTATGGCTACACCTTC
J gene: TRBJ1-5; V gene: TRBV28; clone size: NA; D gene: NA; CDR3 protein: CASSAAGRSSNQPQHF; CDR3 DNA: TGTGCCAGCTCCGCAGCGGGGCGGTCTAGCAATCAGCCCCAGCATTTT
J gene: TRBJ2-3; V gene: TRBV24-1; clone size: NA; D gene: NA; CDR3 protein: CATSDFPTSTDTQYF; CDR3 DNA: TGTGCCACCAGTGATTTTCCTACTAGCACAGATACGCAGTATTTT
J gene: TRBJ2-7; V gene: TRBV6-1; clone size: NA; D gene: NA; CDR3 protein: CASSEFGLGAYEQYF; CDR3 DNA: TGTGCCAGCAGTGAATTTGGGCTTGGCGCCTACGAGCAGTACTTC
J gene: TRBJ1-2; V gene: TRBV28; clone size: NA; D gene: NA; CDR3 protein: CASSQDNYGYTF; CDR3 DNA: TGTGCCAGCAGCCAGGATAACTATGGCTACACCTTC
J gene: TRBJ1-2; V gene: TRBV27; clone size: NA; D gene: NA; CDR3 protein: CASSLVAGEGYTF; CDR3 DNA: TGTGCCAGCAGTTTGGTGGCAGGGGAGGGCTACACCTTC
J gene: TRBJ2-7; V gene: TRBV4-2; clone size: NA; D gene: NA; CDR3 protein: CASSHSKSGTFDSYEQYF; CDR3 DNA: TGTGCCAGCAGCCACTCGAAGTCCGGGACATTCGACTCCTACGAGCAGTACTTC
J gene: TRBJ2-7; V gene: TRBV4-1; clone size: NA; D gene: TRBD2; CDR3 protein: CASSQALAAPYEQYF; CDR3 DNA: TGCGCCAGCAGCCAAGCCCTAGCGGCCCCCTACGAGCAGTACTTC
J gene: TRBJ2-7; V gene: TRBV28; clone size: many; D gene: TRBD2; CDR3 protein: CASTTAGSSGSYEQYF; CDR3 DNA: TGTGCCAGCACCACAGCTGGGTCTAGCGGGAGCTACGAGCAGTACTTC
J gene: TRBJ1-2; V gene: TRBV28; clone size: few; D gene: NA; CDR3 protein: CASSLSRQRSNYGYTF; CDR3 DNA: TGTGCCAGCAGTTTATCCCGACAGAGGTCCAACTATGGCTACACCTTC
J gene: TRBJ1-5; V gene: TRBV5-1; clone size: NA; D gene: TRBD1; CDR3 protein: CASTQQGNGNQPQHF; CDR3 DNA: TGCGCCAGCACCCAACAGGGGAATGGCAATCAGCCCCAGCATTTT
J gene: TRBJ1-6; V gene: TRBV7-2; clone size: NA; D gene: TRBD1; CDR3 protein: CASSLAWRDRNSPLHF; CDR3 DNA: TGTGCCAGCAGCTTAGCTTGGCGGGACAGGAATTCACCCCTCCACTTT
J gene: TRBJ2-5; V gene: TRBV27; clone size: NA; D gene: NA; CDR3 protein: CASSFLGRGWGTQYF; CDR3 DNA: TGTGCCAGCAGTTTTCTCGGCAGGGGTTGGGGGACCCAGTACTTC
J gene: TRBJ2-3; V gene: TRBV24-1; clone size: NA; D gene: NA; CDR3 protein: CATTAGGPTDTQYF; CDR3 DNA: TGTGCCACCACAGCCGGAGGGCCGACAGATACGCAGTATTTT
J gene: TRBJ2-1; V gene: TRBV5-8; clone size: NA; D gene: NA; CDR3 protein: CASRSGLYVNEQFF; CDR3 DNA: TGTGCCAGCAGGTCGGGACTCTACGTTAATGAGCAGTTCTTC
J gene: TRBJ2-7; V gene: TRBV28; clone size: few; D gene: TRBD1; CDR3 protein: CASSLGGGGGGSYEQYF; CDR3 DNA: TGTGCCAGCAGCCTAGGGGGCGGAGGTGGTGGGTCCTACGAGCAGTACTTC
J gene: TRBJ2-3; V gene: TRBV29-1; clone size: NA; D gene: NA; CDR3 protein: CSVFSASTDTQYF; CDR3 DNA: TGCAGCGTTTTTAGTGCTAGCACAGATACGCAGTATTTT
J gene: TRBJ2-7; V gene: TRBV18; clone size: once; D gene: NA; CDR3 protein: CASSPGGDNEQYF; CDR3 DNA: TGTGCCAGCTCACCGGGAGGGGACAACGAGCAGTACTTC
J gene: TRBJ1-5; V gene: TRBV19; clone size: NA; D gene: NA; CDR3 protein: CASSIVLQGNQPQHF; CDR3 DNA: TGTGCCAGTAGTATCGTCCTCCAGGGCAATCAGCCCCAGCATTTT
J gene: TRBJ2-7; V gene: TRBV7-9; clone size: NA; D gene: NA; CDR3 protein: CASSPRTGDSYEQYF; CDR3 DNA: TGTGCCAGCAGCCCGAGGACGGGGGACTCCTACGAGCAGTACTTC